This TCR beta chain was documented in a study of blood T cell repertoires in COVID-19. The overall study: Whether acute or convalescent, the COVID-19 samples came from the United States, Italy and Spain. Sources were T cells, B-cell-depleted T cells, or PBMCs; the material itself was cDNA or gDNA.

Clinical history reported by participants formed the basis on which cohorts were assigned. In germline, CDR1 is SGHDT, CDR2 YYEEEE. CDR3 length: 11 amino acids. Between the trimmed V and J ends, which lost 3 bases and 10 bases, there was a span of 10 bases. TCRdb keeps only in-frame clones here, not all; method: immunoSEQ multiplex PCR. The sample includes 380,000 or so clones, 70% to 90% of them seen just once. The chain recombines TRBV5-6 with TRBJ1-1; D is unresolved. This receptor was obtained from a woman aged 25 to 39 with acute COVID-19. The specimen was PBMCs or T cells enriched from blood (not recorded which). CDR3 coding DNA: TGTGCCAGCAGCTCCAAAGGCGGAGCTTTCTTT. Encoded protein: CASSSKGGAFF. The variable domain in full, with the rest retrieved from reference TRBV5-6 and TRBJ1-1, is DAGVTQSPTHLIKTRGQQVTLRCSPKSGHDTVSWYQQALGQGPQFIFQYYEEEERQRGNFPDRFSGHQFPNYSSELNVNALLLGDSALYLCASSSKGGAFFGQGTRLTVV.